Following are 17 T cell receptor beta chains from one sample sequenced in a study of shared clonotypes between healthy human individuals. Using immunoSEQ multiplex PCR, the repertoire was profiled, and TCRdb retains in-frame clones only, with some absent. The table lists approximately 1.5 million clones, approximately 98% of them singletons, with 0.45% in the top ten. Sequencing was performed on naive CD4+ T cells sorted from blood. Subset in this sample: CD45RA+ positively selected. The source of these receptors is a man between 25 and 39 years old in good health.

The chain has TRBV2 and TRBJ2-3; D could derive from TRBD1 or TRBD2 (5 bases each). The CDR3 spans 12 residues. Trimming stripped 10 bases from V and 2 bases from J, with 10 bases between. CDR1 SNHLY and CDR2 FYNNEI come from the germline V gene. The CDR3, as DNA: TGTGCCACGCAGGGAGACACAGATACGCAGTATTTT. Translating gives CATQGDTDTQYF.

In DNA form, the CDR3 reads TGTGCCAGCAGTTACTCCCTGGACAGGGGGTCTATCGAGCAGTACTTC. It specifies CASSYSLDRGSIEQYF. The rearrangement uses TRBV6-6 and TRBJ2-7; 10 positions agree with TRBD1. This CDR3 is 16 amino acids long. The germline V gene has CDR1 MNHNY and CDR2 SVGAGI (reference sequence). V lost 0 bases, J lost 6 bases, and 8 bases stayed unmatched.

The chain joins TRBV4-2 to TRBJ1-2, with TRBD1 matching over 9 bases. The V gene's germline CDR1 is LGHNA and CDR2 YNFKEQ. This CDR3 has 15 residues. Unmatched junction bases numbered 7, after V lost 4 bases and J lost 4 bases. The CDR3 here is CASSLWDRDVYGYTF. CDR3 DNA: TGTGCCAGCAGCCTTTGGGACAGGGATGTCTATGGCTACACCTTC.

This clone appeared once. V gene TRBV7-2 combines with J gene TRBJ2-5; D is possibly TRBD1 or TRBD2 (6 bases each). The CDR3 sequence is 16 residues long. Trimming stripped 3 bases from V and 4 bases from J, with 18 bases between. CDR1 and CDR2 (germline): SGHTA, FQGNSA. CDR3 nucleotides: TGTGCCAGCAGCTTCGGCGGTGGAGGGGGGATAGAGACCCAGTACTTC. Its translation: CASSFGGGGGIETQYF.

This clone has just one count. The CDR3 sequence is CASSLGDQTTKSQYF. The CDR3 DNA sequence: TGCGCCAGCAGCTTGGGTGACCAGACAACCAAGTCCCAGTACTTC. J is TRBJ2-5 and V is TRBV5-1; D remains unclear. CDR1 is SGHRS and CDR2 is YFSETQ in the germline V gene. The CDR3 length is 15 residues. Trimming removed 0 bases at V and 9 bases at J, with 18 bases between.

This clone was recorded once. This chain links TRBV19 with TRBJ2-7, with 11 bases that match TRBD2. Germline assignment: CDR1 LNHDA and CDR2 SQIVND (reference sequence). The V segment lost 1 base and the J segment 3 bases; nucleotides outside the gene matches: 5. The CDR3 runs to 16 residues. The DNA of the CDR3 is TGTGCCAGTAGTATAGCCGGGACTAGCGGCAGCTACGAGCAGTACTTC. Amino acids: CASSIAGTSGSYEQYF.

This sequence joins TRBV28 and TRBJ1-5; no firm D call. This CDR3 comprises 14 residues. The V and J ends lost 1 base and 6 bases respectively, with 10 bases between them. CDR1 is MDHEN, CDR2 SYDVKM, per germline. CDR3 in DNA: TGTGCCAGCAGTTTATCGGGCGTTCCTCAGCCCCAGCATTTT. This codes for CASSLSGVPQPQHF.

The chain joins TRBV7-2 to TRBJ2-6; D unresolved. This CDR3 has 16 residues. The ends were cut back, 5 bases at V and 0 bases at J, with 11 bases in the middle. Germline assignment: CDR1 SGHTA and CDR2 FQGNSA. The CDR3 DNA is TGTGCCAGCAGCGGGCCTGTTGGCTCTGGGGCCAACGTCCTGACTTTC. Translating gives CASSGPVGSGANVLTF.

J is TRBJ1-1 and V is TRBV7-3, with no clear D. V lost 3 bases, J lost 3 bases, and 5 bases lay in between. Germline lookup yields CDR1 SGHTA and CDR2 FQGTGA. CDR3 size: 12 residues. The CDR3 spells CASSFGDTEAFF. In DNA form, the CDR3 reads TGTGCCAGCAGCTTCGGAGACACTGAAGCTTTCTTT.

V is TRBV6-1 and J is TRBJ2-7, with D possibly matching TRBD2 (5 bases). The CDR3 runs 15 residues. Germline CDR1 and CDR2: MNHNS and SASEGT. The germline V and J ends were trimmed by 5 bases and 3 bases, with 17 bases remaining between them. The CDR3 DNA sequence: TGTGCCAGCAGTCCATTAAAGCGGTGGCACTACGAGCAGTACTTC. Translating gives CASSPLKRWHYEQYF.

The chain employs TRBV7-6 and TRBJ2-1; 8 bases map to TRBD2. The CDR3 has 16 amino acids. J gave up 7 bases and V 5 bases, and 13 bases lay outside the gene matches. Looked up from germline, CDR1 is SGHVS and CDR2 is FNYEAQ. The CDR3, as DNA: TGTGCCAGCAGCCAACAGTTTAGCGGGGTTGAGAATGAGCAGTTCTTC. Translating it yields CASSQQFSGVENEQFF.

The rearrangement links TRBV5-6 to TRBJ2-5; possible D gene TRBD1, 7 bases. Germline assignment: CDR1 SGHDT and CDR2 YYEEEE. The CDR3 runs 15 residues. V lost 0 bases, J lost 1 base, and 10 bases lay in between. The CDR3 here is CASSLGQGLQETQYF. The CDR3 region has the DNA TGTGCCAGCAGCTTGGGACAGGGACTCCAAGAGACCCAGTACTTC.

CDR3 region: CASSYIRHEQFF. The DNA of the CDR3 is TGTGCCAGCAGCTACATCCGCCATGAGCAGTTCTTC. The J gene is TRBJ2-1, the V gene TRBV2, with no clear D. Germline V gene sequence: CDR1 SNHLY, CDR2 FYNNEI. Trimming left V 6 bases short and J 8 bases short, with 11 bases between. The CDR3 has 12 residues.

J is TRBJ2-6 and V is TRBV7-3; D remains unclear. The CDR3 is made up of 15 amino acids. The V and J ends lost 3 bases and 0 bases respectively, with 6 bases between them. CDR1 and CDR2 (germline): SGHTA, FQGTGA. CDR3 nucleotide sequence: TGTGCCAGCAGCTTCTCTCACTCTGGGGCCAACGTCCTGACTTTC. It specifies CASSFSHSGANVLTF.

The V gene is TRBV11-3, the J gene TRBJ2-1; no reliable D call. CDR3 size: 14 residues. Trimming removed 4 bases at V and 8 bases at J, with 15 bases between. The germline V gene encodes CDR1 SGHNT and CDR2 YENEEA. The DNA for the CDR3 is TGTGCCAGCAGCTCCCGGACGAAAGGGCATGAGCAGTTCTTC. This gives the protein CASSSRTKGHEQFF.

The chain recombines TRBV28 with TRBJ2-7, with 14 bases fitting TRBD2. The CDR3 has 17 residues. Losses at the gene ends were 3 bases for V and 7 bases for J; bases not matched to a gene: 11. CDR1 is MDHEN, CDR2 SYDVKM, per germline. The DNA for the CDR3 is TGTGCCAGCAGTTTCGGACTAGCGGGAGGAAGGGTGCTGGAGCAGTACTTC. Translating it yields CASSFGLAGGRVLEQYF.

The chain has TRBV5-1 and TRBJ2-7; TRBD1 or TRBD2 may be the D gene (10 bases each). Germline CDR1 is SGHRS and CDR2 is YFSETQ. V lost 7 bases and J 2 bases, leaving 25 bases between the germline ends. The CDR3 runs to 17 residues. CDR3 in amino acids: CASGTTGGTSGAYEQYF. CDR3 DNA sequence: TGCGCCAGCGGAACGACAGGGGGCACTAGCGGGGCCTACGAGCAGTACTTC.